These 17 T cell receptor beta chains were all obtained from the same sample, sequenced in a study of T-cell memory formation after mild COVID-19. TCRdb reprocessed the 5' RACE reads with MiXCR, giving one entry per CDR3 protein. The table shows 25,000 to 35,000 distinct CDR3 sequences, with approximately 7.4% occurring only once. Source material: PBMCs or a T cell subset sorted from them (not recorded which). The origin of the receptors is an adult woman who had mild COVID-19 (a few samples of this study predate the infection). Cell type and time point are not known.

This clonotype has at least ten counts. CDR3 loop: CASSVEGQALNEQFF. CDR3 in DNA: TGTGCCAGCAGCGTAGAGGGACAGGCGCTCAATGAGCAGTTCTTC. The V call is TRBV9, the J call TRBJ2-1, with 8 bases lining up with TRBD1. This CDR3 is 15 amino acids long. The J segment lost 6 bases and the V segment lost 0 bases, leaving 5 bases of the junction unmatched. Germline CDR1 and CDR2: SGDLS and YYNGEE. The variable domain in full, with the rest retrieved from reference TRBV9 and TRBJ2-1, is DSGVTQTPKHLITATGQRVTLRCSPRSGDLSVYWYQQSLDQGLQFLIQYYNGEERAKGNILERFSAQQFPDLHSELNLSSLELGDSALYFCASSVEGQALNEQFFGPGTRLTVL.

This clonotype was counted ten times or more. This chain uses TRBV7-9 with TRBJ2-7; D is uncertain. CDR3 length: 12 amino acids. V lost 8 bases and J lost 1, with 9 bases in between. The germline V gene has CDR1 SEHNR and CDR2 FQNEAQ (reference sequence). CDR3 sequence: CASAGTSYEQYF. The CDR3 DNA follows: TGTGCCAGCGCCGGTACTTCCTACGAGCAGTACTTC.

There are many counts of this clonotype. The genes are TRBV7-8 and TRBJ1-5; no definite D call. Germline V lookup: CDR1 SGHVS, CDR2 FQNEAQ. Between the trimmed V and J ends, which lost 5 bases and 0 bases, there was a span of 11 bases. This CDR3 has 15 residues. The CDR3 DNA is TGTGCCAGCAGCGCGATATCGAATAGCAATCAGCCCCAGCATTTT. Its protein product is CASSAISNSNQPQHF. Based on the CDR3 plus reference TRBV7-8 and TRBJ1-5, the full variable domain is GAGVSQSPRYKVAKRGQDVALRCDPISGHVSLFWYQQALGQGPEFLTYFQNEAQLDKSGLPSDRFFAERPEGSVSTLKIQRTQQEDSAVYLCASSAISNSNQPQHFGDGTRLSIL.

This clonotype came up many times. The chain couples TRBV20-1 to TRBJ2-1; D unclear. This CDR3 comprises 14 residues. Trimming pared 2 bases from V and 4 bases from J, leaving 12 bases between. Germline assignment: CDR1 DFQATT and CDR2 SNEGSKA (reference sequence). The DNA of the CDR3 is TGCAGTGCTAGAAGGGCGGACCTATACAATGAGCAGTTCTTC. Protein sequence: CSARRADLYNEQFF.

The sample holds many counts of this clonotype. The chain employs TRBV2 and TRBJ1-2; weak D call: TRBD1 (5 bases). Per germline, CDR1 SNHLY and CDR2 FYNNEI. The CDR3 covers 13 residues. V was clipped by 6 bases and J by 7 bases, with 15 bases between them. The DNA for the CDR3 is TGTGCCAGCAGCCCGACAGAACAGGCTGGCTACACCTTC. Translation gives CASSPTEQAGYTF.

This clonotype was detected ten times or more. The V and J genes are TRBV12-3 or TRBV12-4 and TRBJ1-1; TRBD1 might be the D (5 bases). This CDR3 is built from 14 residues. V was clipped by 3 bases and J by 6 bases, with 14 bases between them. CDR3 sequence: CASSFRGGEAEAFF. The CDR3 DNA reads TGTGCCAGCAGTTTTCGTGGGGGGGAGGCTGAAGCTTTCTTT.

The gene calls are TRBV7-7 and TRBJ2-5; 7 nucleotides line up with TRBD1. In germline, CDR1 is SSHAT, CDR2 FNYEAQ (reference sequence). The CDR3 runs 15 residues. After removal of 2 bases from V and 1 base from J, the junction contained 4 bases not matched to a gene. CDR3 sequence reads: CASSLNRGPQETQYF. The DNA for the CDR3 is TGTGCCAGCAGCTTAAATAGGGGGCCCCAAGAGACCCAGTACTTC.

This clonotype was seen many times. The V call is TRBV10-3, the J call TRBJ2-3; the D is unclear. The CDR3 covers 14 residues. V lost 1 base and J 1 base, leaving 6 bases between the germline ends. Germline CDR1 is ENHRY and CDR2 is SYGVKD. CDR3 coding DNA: TGTGCCATCAGTGAGTTAAAGGGCACAGATACGCAGTATTTT. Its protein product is CAISELKGTDTQYF.

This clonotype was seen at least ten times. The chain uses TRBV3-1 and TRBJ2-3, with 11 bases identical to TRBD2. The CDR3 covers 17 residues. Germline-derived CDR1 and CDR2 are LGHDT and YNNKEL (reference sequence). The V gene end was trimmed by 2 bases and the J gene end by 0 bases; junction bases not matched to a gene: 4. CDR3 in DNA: TGTGCCAGCAGCCAAAATAGCGGGGGGGGTAGCACAGATACGCAGTATTTT. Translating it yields CASSQNSGGGSTDTQYF.

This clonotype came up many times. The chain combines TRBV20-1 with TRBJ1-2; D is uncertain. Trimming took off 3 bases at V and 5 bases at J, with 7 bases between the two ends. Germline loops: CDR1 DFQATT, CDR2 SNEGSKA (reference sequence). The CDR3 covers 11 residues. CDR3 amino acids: CSASPGYGYTF. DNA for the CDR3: TGCAGTGCTAGCCCCGGATATGGCTACACCTTC.

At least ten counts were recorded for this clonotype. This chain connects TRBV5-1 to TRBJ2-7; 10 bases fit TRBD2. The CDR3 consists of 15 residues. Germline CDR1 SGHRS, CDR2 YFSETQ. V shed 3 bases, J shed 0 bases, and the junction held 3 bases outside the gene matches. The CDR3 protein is CASSSLAGSSYEQYF. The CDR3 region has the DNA TGCGCCAGCAGCTCACTAGCGGGGAGCTCCTACGAGCAGTACTTC.

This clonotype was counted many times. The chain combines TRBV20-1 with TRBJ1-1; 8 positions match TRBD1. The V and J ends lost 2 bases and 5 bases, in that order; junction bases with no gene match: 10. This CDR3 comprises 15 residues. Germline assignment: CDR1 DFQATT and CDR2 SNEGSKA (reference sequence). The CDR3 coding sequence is TGCAGTGCTAGATCCCTCGGACAGGGTTGGACTGAAGCTTTCTTT. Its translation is CSARSLGQGWTEAFF.

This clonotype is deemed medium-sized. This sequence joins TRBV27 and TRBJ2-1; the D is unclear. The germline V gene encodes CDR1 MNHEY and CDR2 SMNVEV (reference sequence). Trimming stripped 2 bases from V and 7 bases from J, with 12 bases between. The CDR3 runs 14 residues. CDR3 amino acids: CASSLTPLGNEQFF. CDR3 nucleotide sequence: TGTGCCAGCAGTTTAACGCCCCTAGGAAATGAGCAGTTCTTC.

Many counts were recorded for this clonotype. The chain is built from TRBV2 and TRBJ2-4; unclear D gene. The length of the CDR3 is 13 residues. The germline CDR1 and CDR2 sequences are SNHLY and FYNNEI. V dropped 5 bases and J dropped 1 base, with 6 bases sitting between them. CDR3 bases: TGTGCCAGCAGTCAAGGGGCCAAAAACATTCAGTACTTC. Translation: CASSQGAKNIQYF.

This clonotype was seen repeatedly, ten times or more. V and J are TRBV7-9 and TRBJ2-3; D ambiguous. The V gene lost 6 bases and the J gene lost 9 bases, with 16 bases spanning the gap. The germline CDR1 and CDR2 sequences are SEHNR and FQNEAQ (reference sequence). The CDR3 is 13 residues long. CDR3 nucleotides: TGTGCCAGCAGATACCCGGACCGGTCAACGCAGTATTTT. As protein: CASRYPDRSTQYF. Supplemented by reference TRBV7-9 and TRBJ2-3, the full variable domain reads DTGVSQNPRHKITKRGQNVTFRCDPISEHNRLYWYRQTLGQGPEFLTYFQNEAQLEKSRLLSDRFSAERPKGSFSTLEIQRTEQGDSAMYLCASRYPDRSTQYFGPGTRLTVL.

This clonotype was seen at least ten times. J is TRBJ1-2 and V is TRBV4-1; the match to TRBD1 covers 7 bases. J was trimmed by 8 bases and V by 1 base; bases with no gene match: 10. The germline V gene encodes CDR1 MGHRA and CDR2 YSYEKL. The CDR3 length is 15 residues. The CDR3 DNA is TGCGCCAGCAGCCAAGTAGGGTCAGGGGGATCGGGCTACACCTTC. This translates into CASSQVGSGGSGYTF.

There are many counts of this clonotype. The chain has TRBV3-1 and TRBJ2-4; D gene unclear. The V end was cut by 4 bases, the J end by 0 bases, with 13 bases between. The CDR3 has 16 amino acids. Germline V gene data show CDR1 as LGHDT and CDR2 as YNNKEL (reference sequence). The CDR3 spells CASSRGGGGAKNIQYF. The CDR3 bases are TGTGCCAGCAGCCGAGGTGGTGGCGGAGCCAAAAACATTCAGTACTTC.